Listed here are 6 T cell receptor beta chains from one sample, sequenced in a study of cytomegalovirus exposure and HLA in healthy donors. PCR used 60 Vbeta primers and 13 Jbeta primers. Sequencing was performed with immunoSEQ multiplex PCR; in TCRdb, only in-frame clones are kept and a portion is missing. The profile shows approximately 180,000 clones, 60% to 85% of them singletons. Material for sequencing was PBMCs. The source of these receptors is a woman aged 35 to 49 in good health and CMV-seronegative.

The rearrangement links TRBV7-2 to TRBJ1-4, with 11 nucleotides matching TRBD1. Looked up from germline, CDR1 is SGHTA and CDR2 is FQGNSA. V lost 6 bases and J lost 7; bases outside the gene matches: 7. The CDR3 consists of 15 residues. The CDR3 spells CASSRIGTGGEKLFF. CDR3 nucleotides: TGTGCCAGCAGTAGGATAGGGACAGGGGGTGAAAAACTGTTTTTT.

This chain uses TRBV4-2 with TRBJ2-2; a possible D gene is TRBD1 (6 bases). Trimming left V 0 bases short and J 4 bases short, with 12 bases between. Per germline, CDR1 LGHNA and CDR2 YNFKEQ. The CDR3 spans 16 residues. CDR3 loop: CASSQEWGLSTGELFF. In DNA form, the CDR3 reads TGTGCCAGCAGCCAAGAGTGGGGGCTTAGCACCGGGGAGCTGTTTTTT.

Comments on this clone: A junction boundary mismatches the germline segment, possibly from a read error. The chain is built from TRBV7-9 and TRBJ1-2; 7 positions agree with TRBD1. This CDR3 is built from 14 residues. CDR1 SEHNR and CDR2 FQNEAQ come from the germline V gene (reference sequence). The CDR3 protein is CSSSFQGEGYGYTF. CDR3 DNA sequence: TGTTCCAGCAGCTTTCAGGGGGAAGGCTATGGCTACACCTTC. Variable domain in full (rest from reference TRBV7-9 and TRBJ1-2): DTGVSQNPRHKITKRGQNVTFRCDPISEHNRLYWYRQTLGQGPEFLTYFQNEAQLEKSRLLSDRFSAERPKGSFSTLEIQRTEQGDSAMYLCSSSFQGEGYGYTFGSGTRLTVV.

This rearrangement joins TRBV5-1 to TRBJ2-1; TRBD2 is a possible D gene (6 bases). The V gene lost 2 bases and the J gene lost 7 bases, with 16 bases spanning the gap. CDR1 is SGHRS and CDR2 is YFSETQ in the germline V gene. This CDR3 is 15 amino acids long. CDR3 amino acids: CASSFKRVGRNEQFF. In nucleotides, the CDR3 is TGCGCCAGCAGCTTTAAGCGGGTCGGAAGGAATGAGCAGTTCTTC.

V gene TRBV5-1 combines with J gene TRBJ1-3, with 8 bases fitting TRBD1. The CDR3 contains 15 residues. Per the germline V gene, CDR1 is SGHRS and CDR2 is YFSETQ. After removal of 4 bases from V and 2 bases from J, the junction contained 5 bases not matched to a gene. The CDR3 sequence: CASSTSRGPGNTIYF. CDR3 nucleotides: TGCGCCAGCAGCACGAGCAGGGGGCCTGGAAACACCATATATTTT. Using reference TRBV5-1 and TRBJ1-3 for the parts outside the CDR3, the full variable domain is KAGVTQTPRYLIKTRGQQVTLSCSPISGHRSVSWYQQTPGQGLQFLFEYFSETQRNKGNFPGRFSGRQFSNSRSEMNVSTLELGDSALYLCASSTSRGPGNTIYFGEGSWLTVV.

Worth noting for this clone: Other DNA sequences in this sample translate to the same CDR3. The chain carries TRBV18 and TRBJ2-5, with D possibly being TRBD2 (5 bases). Trimming cost V 6 bases and J 2 bases, with 13 bases left between them. Germline CDR1 is KGHSH and CDR2 is LQKENI. This CDR3 comprises 14 residues. The CDR3 nucleotides read TGTGCCAGCTCCCCTCGGGGATCACAAGAGACCCAGTACTTC. It codes for CASSPRGSQETQYF.